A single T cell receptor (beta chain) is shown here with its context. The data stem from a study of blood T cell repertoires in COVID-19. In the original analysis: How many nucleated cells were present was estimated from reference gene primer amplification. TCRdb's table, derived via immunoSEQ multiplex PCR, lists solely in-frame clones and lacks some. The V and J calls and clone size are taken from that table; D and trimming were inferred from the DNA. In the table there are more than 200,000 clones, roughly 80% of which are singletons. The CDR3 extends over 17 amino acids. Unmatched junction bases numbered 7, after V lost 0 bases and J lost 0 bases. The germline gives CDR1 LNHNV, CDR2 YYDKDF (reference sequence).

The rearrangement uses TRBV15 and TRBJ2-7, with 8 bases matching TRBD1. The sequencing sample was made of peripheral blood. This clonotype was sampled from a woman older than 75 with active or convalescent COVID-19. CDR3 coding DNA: TGTGCCACCAGCAGAGATAGGACAGGGTCTTACTCCTACGAGCAGTACTTC. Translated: CATSRDRTGSYSYEQYF.